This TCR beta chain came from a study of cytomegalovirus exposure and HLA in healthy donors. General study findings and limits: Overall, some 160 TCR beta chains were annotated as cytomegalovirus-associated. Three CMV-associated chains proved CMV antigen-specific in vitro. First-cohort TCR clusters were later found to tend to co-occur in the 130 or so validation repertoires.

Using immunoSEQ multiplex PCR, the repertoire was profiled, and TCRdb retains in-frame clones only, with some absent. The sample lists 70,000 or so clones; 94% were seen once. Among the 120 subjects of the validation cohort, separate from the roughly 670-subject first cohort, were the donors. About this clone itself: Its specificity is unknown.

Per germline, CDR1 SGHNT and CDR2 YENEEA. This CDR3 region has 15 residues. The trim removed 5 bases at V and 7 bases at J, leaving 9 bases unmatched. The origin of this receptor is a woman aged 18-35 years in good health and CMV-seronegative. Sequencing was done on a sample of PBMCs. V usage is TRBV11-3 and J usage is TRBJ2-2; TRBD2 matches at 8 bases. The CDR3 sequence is CASSPGGVHGGELFF. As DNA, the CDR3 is TGTGCCAGCAGCCCCGGGGGGGTTCATGGCGGGGAGCTGTTTTTT.